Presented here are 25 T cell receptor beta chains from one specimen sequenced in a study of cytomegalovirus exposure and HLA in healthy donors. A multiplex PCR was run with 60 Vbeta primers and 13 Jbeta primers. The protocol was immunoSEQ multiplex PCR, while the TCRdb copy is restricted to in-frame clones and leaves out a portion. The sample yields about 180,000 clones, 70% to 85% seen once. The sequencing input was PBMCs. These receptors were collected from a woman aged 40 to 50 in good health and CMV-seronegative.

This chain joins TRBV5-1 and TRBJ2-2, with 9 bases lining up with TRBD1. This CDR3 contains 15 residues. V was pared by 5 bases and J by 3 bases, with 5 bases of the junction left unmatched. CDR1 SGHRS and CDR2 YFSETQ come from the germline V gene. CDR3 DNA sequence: TGCGCCAGCAGTGCTGGACAGGGGTACACCGGGGAGCTGTTTTTT. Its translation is CASSAGQGYTGELFF.

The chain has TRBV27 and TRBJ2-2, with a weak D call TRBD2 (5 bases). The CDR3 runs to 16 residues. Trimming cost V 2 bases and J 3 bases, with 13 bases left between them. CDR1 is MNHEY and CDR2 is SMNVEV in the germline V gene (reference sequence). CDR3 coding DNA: TGTGCCAGCAGTTTACGATCCTGGCGGGACACCGGGGAGCTGTTTTTT. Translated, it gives CASSLRSWRDTGELFF.

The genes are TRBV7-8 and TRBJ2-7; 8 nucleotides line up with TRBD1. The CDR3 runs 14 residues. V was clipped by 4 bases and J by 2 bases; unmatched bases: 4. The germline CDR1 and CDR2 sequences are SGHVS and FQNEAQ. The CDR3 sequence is CASSSTGVAYEQYF. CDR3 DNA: TGTGCCAGCAGCTCGACAGGGGTCGCCTACGAGCAGTACTTC. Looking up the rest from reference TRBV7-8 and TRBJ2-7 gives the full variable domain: GAGVSQSPRYKVAKRGQDVALRCDPISGHVSLFWYQQALGQGPEFLTYFQNEAQLDKSGLPSDRFFAERPEGSVSTLKIQRTQQEDSAVYLCASSSTGVAYEQYFGPGTRLTVT.

DNA of the CDR3: TGTGCCAGCAGCGGACAGGCTAACTATGGCTACACCTTC. Translation: CASSGQANYGYTF. V usage is TRBV2 and J usage is TRBJ1-2; 7 bases map to TRBD1. V dropped 6 bases and J dropped 0; count of bases not matched to a gene: 1. The CDR3 spans 13 residues. Germline V lookup: CDR1 SNHLY, CDR2 FYNNEI.

DNA of the CDR3: TGTGCCAGCAGGCGAACCGTGACAGGGTGGGATGGCTACACCTTC. The encoded protein is CASRRTVTGWDGYTF. The chain is built from TRBV2 and TRBJ1-2; 7 nucleotides line up with TRBD1. After removal of 6 bases from V and 6 bases from J, the junction contained 13 bases not matched to a gene. This CDR3 is built from 15 residues. In germline, CDR1 is SNHLY, CDR2 FYNNEI.

In DNA form, the CDR3 reads TGTGCCAGCTCACCAGGGACAGGTCAAGAGACCCAGTACTTC. Translation gives CASSPGTGQETQYF. The chain links TRBV18 to TRBJ2-5; 8 bases align to TRBD1. The CDR3 sequence is 14 residues long. V lost 2 bases, J lost 2 bases, and 1 base stayed unmatched. Germline assignment: CDR1 KGHSH and CDR2 LQKENI.

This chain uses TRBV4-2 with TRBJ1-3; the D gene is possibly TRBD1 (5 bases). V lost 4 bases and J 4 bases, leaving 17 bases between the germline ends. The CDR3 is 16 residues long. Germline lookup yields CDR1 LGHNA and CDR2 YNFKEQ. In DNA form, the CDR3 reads TGTGCCAGCAGCCTCACCCGCGGGGCAGGAGGAAACACCATATATTTT. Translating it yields CASSLTRGAGGNTIYF.

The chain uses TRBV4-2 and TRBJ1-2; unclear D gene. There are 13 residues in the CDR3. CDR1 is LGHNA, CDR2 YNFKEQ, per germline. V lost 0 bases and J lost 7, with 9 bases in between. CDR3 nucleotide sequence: TGTGCCAGCAGCCAAGATCCGAGGAGTGGCTACACCTTC. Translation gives CASSQDPRSGYTF.

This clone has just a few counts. The CDR3 sequence: CAISESRTEAFF. Here the CDR3 DNA reads TGTGCCATCAGTGAGTCGAGGACTGAAGCTTTCTTT. V and J are TRBV10-3 and TRBJ1-1; D is uncertain. The CDR3 extends over 12 amino acids. Germline-derived CDR1 and CDR2 are ENHRY and SYGVKD. The V end lost 0 bases, the J end lost 5 bases, and 4 bases lay between the germline ends.

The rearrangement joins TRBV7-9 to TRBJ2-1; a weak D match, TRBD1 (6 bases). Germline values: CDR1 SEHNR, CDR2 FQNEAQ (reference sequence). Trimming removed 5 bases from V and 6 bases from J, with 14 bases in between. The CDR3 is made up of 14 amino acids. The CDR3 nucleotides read TGTGCCAGCAGCCCGATACAGGGATTCAATGAGCAGTTCTTC. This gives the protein CASSPIQGFNEQFF.

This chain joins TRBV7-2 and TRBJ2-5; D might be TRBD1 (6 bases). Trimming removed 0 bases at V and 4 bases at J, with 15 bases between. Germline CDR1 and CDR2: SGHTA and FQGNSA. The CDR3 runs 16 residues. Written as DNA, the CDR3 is TGTGCCAGCAGCTTAGCAAACAGGGTGATGATAGAGACCCAGTACTTC. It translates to CASSLANRVMIETQYF.

The CDR3 DNA follows: TGTGCCAGCAGCCCCAACAGAGAAAGTTGGATCACTGAAGCTTTCTTT. This gives the protein CASSPNRESWITEAFF. The rearrangement joins TRBV7-9 to TRBJ1-1; no firm D call. Germline loops: CDR1 SEHNR, CDR2 FQNEAQ (reference sequence). The CDR3 extends over 16 amino acids. The V end lost 5 bases, the J end lost 4 bases, and 20 bases lay between the germline ends.

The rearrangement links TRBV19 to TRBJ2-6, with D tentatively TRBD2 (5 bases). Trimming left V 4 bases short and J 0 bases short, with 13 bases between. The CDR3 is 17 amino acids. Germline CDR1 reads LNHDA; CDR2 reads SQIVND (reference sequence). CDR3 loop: CASSKLGETSGANVLTF. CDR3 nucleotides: TGTGCCAGTAGTAAACTGGGAGAAACCTCTGGGGCCAACGTCCTGACTTTC.

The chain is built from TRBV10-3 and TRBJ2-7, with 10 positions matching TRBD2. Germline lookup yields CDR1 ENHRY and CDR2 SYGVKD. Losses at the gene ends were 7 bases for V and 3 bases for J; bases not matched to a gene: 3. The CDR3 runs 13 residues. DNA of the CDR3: TGTGCCATCATGGCTAGCGGGAGCTACGAGCAGTACTTC. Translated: CAIMASGSYEQYF.

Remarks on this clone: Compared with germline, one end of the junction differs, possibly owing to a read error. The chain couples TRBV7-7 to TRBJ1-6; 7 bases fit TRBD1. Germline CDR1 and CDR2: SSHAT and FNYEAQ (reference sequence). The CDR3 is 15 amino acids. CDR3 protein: CASSLETGNNSPLHF. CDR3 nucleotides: TGTGCTAGCAGCTTAGAGACAGGGAACAATTCACCCCTCCACTTT.

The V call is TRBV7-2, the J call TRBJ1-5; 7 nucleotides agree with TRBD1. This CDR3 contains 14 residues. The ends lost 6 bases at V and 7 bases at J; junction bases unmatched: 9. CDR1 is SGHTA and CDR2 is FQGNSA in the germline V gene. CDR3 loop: CASSETGSRQPQHF. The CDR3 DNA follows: TGTGCCAGCAGTGAGACAGGGTCGAGGCAGCCCCAGCATTTT.

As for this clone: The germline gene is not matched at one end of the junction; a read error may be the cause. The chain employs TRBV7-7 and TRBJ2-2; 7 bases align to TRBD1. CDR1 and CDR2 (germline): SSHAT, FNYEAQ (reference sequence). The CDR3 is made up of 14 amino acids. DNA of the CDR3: TGTGCTAGCAGCCCCAGACAGGGAACCGGGGAGCTGTTTTTT. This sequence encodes CASSPRQGTGELFF.

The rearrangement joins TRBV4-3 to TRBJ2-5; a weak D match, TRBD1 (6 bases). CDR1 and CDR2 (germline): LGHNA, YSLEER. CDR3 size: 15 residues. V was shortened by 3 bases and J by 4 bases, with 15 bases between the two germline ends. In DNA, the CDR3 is TGCGCCAGCAGCCAGGGGTTGGGCAGGGGAGAGACCCAGTACTTC. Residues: CASSQGLGRGETQYF.

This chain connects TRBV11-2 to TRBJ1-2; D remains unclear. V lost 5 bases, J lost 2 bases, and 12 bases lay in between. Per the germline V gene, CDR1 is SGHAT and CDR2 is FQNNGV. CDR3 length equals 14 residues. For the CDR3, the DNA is TGTGCCAGCAGCCCACGGAGGGAGAACTATGGCTACACCTTC. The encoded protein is CASSPRRENYGYTF.

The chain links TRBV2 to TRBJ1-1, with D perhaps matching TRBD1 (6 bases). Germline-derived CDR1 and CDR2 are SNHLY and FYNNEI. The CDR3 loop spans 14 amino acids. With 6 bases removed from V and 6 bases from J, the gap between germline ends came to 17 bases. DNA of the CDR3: TGTGCCAGCAGGCCATCAGGGGAAGCTGCTGAAGCTTTCTTT. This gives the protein CASRPSGEAAEAFF.

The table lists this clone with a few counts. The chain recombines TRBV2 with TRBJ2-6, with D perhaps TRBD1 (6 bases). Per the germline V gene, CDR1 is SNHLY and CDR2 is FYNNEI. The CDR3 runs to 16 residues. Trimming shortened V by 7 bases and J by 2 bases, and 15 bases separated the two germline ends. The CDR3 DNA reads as TGTGCCAGCATCGAAGGCAGGGGAACTGGGGCCAACGTCCTGACTTTC. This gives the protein CASIEGRGTGANVLTF. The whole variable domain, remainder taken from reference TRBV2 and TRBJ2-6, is EPEVTQTPSHQVTQMGQEVILRCVPISNHLYFYWYRQILGQKVEFLVSFYNNEISEKSEIFDDQFSVERPDGSNFTLKIRSTKLEDSAMYFCASIEGRGTGANVLTFGAGSRLTVL.

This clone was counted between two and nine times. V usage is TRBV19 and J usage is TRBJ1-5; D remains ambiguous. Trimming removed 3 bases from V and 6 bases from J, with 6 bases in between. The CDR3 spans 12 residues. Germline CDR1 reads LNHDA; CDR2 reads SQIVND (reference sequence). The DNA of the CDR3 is TGTGCCAGTAGTATCTTCGGTCAGCCCCAGCATTTT. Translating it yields CASSIFGQPQHF. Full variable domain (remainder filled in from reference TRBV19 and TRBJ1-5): DGGITQSPKYLFRKEGQNVTLSCEQNLNHDAMYWYRQDPGQGLRLIYYSQIVNDFQKGDIAEGYSVSREKKESFPLTVTSAQKNPTAFYLCASSIFGQPQHFGDGTRLSIL.

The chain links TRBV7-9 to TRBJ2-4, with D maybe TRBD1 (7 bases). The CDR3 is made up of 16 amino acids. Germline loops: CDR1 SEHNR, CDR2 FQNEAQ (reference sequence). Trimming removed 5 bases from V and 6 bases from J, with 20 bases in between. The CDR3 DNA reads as TGTGCCAGCAGCCCGGTCCGGCAGGGGGGCTCAAACATTCAGTACTTC. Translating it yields CASSPVRQGGSNIQYF.

The CDR3 spells CASSQDDITYEQYF. CDR3 in DNA: TGCGCCAGCAGCCAAGATGACATTACCTACGAGCAGTACTTC. The chain combines TRBV4-3 with TRBJ2-7; D unresolved. Germline CDR1 and CDR2: LGHNA and YSLEER. The CDR3 totals 14 residues. The V gene lost 0 bases and the J gene lost 2 bases, with 8 bases spanning the gap.

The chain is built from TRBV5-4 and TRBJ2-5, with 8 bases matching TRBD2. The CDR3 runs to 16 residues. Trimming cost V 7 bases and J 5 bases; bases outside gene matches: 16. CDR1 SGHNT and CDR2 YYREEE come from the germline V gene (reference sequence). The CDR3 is CASLLRGGGPGETQYF. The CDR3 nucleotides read TGTGCCAGCCTCCTGCGGGGCGGGGGGCCGGGGGAGACCCAGTACTTC.